This is a list of T cell receptor beta chains from one sample in a study of T cells in Graves' hyperthyroidism and ophthalmopathy. TCRdb called the multiplex PCR reads again in MiXCR, with one record for every CDR3 protein. Among approximately 400,000 distinct CDR3 sequences listed, roughly 14% were seen once. The sample was blood. Receptor source: a woman aged 55-69 years with Graves' hyperthyroidism. Both conserved end residues are part of each CDR3. A D gene is named only where the DNA matches it firmly. Rows may omit the clone size; those that give it use once, few, many or a size class.

>TRBJ2-7|many|TRBD2|19|TRBV27
TGTGCCAGCAGTCCAATTAGCGGGAGGCCCTTAACAAACTTCTACGAGCAGTACTTC
CASSPISGRPLTNFYEQYF
>TRBJ2-7|.|.|15|TRBV10-3
TGTGCCATCAGCCCCGGGACTGCCCCGTCCTACGAGCAGTACTTC
CAISPGTAPSYEQYF
>TRBJ2-1|few|.|14|TRBV10-2
TGCGCCAGCAGTGAATGGAGCTCCTACAATGAGCAGTTCTTC
CASSEWSSYNEQFF
>TRBJ1-5|few|TRBD1|14|TRBV2
TGTGCCAGCTGGACAGGGCTTAGCAATCAGCCCCAGCATTTT
CASWTGLSNQPQHF
>TRBJ2-3|few|TRBD2|15|TRBV11-3
TGTGCCAGCAGCTTAGGAGCGGGAGGGCCAGATACGCAGTATTTT
CASSLGAGGPDTQYF
>TRBJ2-7|many|.|14|TRBV10-3
TGTGCCATCAGTGATTTGGACCAATGGGGCGAGCAGTACTTC
CAISDLDQWGEQYF
>TRBJ1-3|few|.|14|TRBV28
TGTGCCAGCAACGATGGTGAAGGGACGAACACCATATATTTT
CASNDGEGTNTIYF
>TRBJ2-5|many|TRBD2|15|TRBV5-4
TGTGCCAGCAGCGCCGCGACTAGCGGGCAAGAGACCCAGTACTTC
CASSAATSGQETQYF
>TRBJ2-3|many|.|14|TRBV5-8
TGTGCCAGCACACGTCCGGGGATCACAGATACGCAGTATTTT
CASTRPGITDTQYF
>TRBJ1-2|many|.|13|TRBV18
TGTGCCAGCTCACCGGCAGGGGTTAATGGCTACACCTTC
CASSPAGVNGYTF
>TRBJ2-7|few|.|12|TRBV20-1
TGCAGTGCTAGTCAGGCCTACTACGAGCAGTACTTC
CSASQAYYEQYF
>TRBJ1-1|.|.|15|TRBV19
TGTGCCAGTAGTGTAGGACACATAATGAACACTGAAGCTTTCTTT
CASSVGHIMNTEAFF
>TRBJ2-2|many|.|14|TRBV19
TGTGCCAGCTCGGGAACAGCTAACACCGGGGAGCTGTTTTTT
CASSGTANTGELFF
>TRBJ2-7|.|.|15|TRBV6-1
TGTGCCAGCAGCGAAGGGTCCGGGGCATTCTACGAGCAGTACTTC
CASSEGSGAFYEQYF
>TRBJ1-4|many|.|20|TRBV2
TGTGCCAGCAGTGAAGCGCTTCTAGGTACCCGGGGTGCAACTAATGAAAAACTGTTTTTT
CASSEALLGTRGATNEKLFF